The entry below describes one T cell receptor beta chain. These data are taken from a study of blood T cell repertoires in COVID-19. The wider study: Samples of COVID-19 (acute and convalescent) were obtained from the United States, Italy and Spain.

Authors' processing steps: Amplification from reference gene primers served as the basis for estimated nucleated cell counts. Profiling relied on immunoSEQ multiplex PCR, and the TCRdb table lists in-frame clones only, not all of them. V, J and clone size are taken as reported in that table, and D and trimming were inferred from the DNA itself. The sample consists of 25,000 to 35,000 clones, approximately 82% of them appearing once. Sample: peripheral blood. This TCR was sampled from a man at least 80 years old with active or convalescent COVID-19.

Here the CDR3 reads CASSSPGQGIYEQFF. The CDR3 nucleotides read TGTGCCAGCAGCTCACCGGGACAGGGTATCTATGAGCAGTTCTTC. This rearrangement joins TRBV3-1 (or the pseudogene TRBV3-2) to TRBJ2-1, with TRBD1 matching over 9 bases. Unmatched junction bases numbered 10, after V lost 5 bases and J lost 8 bases. The CDR3 is 15 residues long. Germline loops: CDR1 LGHDT, CDR2 YNNKEL (reference sequence).